At least ten counts were recorded for the clone carrying this TCR beta chain. No antigen is known for it. These data originate in a study of CD8 T cells in ankylosing spondylitis. Germline V gives CDR1 MGHRA, CDR2 YSYEKL. V lost 0 bases and J 5 bases, leaving 19 bases between the germline ends. This CDR3 region has 17 residues. TCRdb fed the 5' RACE reads into MiXCR, producing one record per CDR3 protein. The profile covers a few hundred thousand distinct CDR3 sequences, with around 7.9% appearing a single time and approximately 15% taken by the ten largest. Study results and limitations: There was a TCR beta motif, made of eight highly homologous variants, that appeared characteristic of ankylosing spondylitis blood.

This sequence was found in a male donor with ankylosing spondylitis. The sample comprised blood, either unsorted or a sorted T cell fraction (not recorded which). This sequence joins TRBV4-1 and TRBJ1-1, with D hard to call. CDR3: CASSQDRRAAAGTEAFF. The CDR3, as DNA: TGCGCCAGCAGCCAAGATCGGAGGGCCGCAGCGGGAACTGAAGCTTTCTTT.